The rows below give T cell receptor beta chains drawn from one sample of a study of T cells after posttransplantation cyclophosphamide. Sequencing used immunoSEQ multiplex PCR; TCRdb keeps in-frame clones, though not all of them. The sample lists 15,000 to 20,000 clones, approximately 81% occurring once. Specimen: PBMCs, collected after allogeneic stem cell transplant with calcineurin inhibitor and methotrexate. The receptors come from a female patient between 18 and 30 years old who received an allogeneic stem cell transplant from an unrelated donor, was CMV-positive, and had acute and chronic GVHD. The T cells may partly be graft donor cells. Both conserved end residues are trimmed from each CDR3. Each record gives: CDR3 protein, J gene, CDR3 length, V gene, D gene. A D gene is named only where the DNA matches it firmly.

CDR3: ASSLAGGSISTDTQY; J: TRBJ2-3; length: 15; V: TRBV7-2; D: NA
CDR3: ASSLRPPGQSNTEAF; J: TRBJ1-1; length: 15; V: TRBV7-8; D: NA
CDR3: ASRKLSGTASSYEQY; J: TRBJ2-7; length: 15; V: TRBV5-1; D: TRBD1
CDR3: ASRGLAGDYNEQF; J: TRBJ2-1; length: 13; V: TRBV2; D: TRBD2
CDR3: ASSFSKTSGSSYEQY; J: TRBJ2-7; length: 15; V: TRBV5-1; D: TRBD2
CDR3: ASFDSSTDTQY; J: TRBJ2-3; length: 11; V: TRBV2; D: NA
CDR3: ASSSTPGQAFDEQY; J: TRBJ2-7; length: 14; V: TRBV7-9; D: TRBD1
CDR3: ASSAVPTGGETQY; J: TRBJ2-5; length: 13; V: TRBV7-6; D: NA
CDR3: ASSLRRGPYEQY; J: TRBJ2-7; length: 12; V: TRBV5-1; D: NA
CDR3: ASGGAGYEQY; J: TRBJ2-7; length: 10; V: TRBV12-5; D: NA
CDR3: ASSELGRGGYT; J: TRBJ1-2; length: 11; V: TRBV25-1; D: NA
CDR3: ASSSGTGGNTIY; J: TRBJ1-3; length: 12; V: TRBV6-5; D: TRBD1
CDR3: ASSEFLREDTEAF; J: TRBJ1-1; length: 13; V: TRBV10-2; D: NA
CDR3: ASSPEGQRSDEQY; J: TRBJ2-7; length: 13; V: TRBV7-2; D: NA
CDR3: ASMGGVLTYEQY; J: NA; length: 12; V: TRBV2; D: NA
CDR3: ASSLYRGQTQY; J: TRBJ2-5; length: 11; V: TRBV5-6; D: TRBD1
CDR3: ASSYPPGEQY; J: TRBJ2-7; length: 10; V: TRBV6-5; D: NA
CDR3: AWMRRGRSPLH; J: TRBJ1-6; length: 11; V: TRBV30; D: NA
CDR3: ASSIDGSGRVSDEQF; J: TRBJ2-1; length: 15; V: TRBV19; D: TRBD2
CDR3: ASSEGVSEQY; J: TRBJ2-7; length: 10; V: TRBV6-1; D: NA
CDR3: ASSFGRNTEAF; J: TRBJ1-1; length: 11; V: TRBV28; D: NA
CDR3: ASSMAAGPYEQY; J: TRBJ2-7; length: 12; V: TRBV19; D: NA
CDR3: ASSLTGGMNTEAF; J: TRBJ1-1; length: 13; V: TRBV5-1; D: TRBD1
CDR3: ASRQGNTEAF; J: TRBJ1-1; length: 10; V: TRBV5-6; D: NA
CDR3: ASSGGDRGRRAF; J: TRBJ1-1; length: 12; V: TRBV2; D: TRBD1
CDR3: ASSLLAGGTEQY; J: TRBJ2-7; length: 12; V: TRBV7-9; D: TRBD2
CDR3: ASTLAGGPTDTQY; J: TRBJ2-3; length: 13; V: TRBV19; D: TRBD2
CDR3: ASSSTTGGRGYT; J: TRBJ1-2; length: 12; V: TRBV27; D: TRBD1
CDR3: ASRTMMGGQPQH; J: TRBJ1-5; length: 12; V: TRBV27; D: NA
CDR3: ASSPQDRAHYGYT; J: TRBJ1-2; length: 13; V: TRBV7-2; D: TRBD1
CDR3: ASSPGTSGGPSYEQY; J: TRBJ2-7; length: 15; V: TRBV14; D: TRBD2
CDR3: ATSRDGADNSPLH; J: TRBJ1-6; length: 13; V: TRBV15; D: NA
CDR3: ASSQAGLAGGVNEQF; J: TRBJ2-1; length: 15; V: TRBV4-2; D: TRBD2
CDR3: ASSGLWDSQGAQY; J: TRBJ2-5; length: 13; V: TRBV25-1; D: NA
CDR3: ASSSGTGIRNEQF; J: TRBJ2-1; length: 13; V: TRBV13; D: TRBD1
CDR3: ASSSPGTGYNSPLH; J: TRBJ1-6; length: 14; V: TRBV6-6; D: TRBD1
CDR3: ASRPDRGQTEAF; J: TRBJ1-1; length: 12; V: TRBV5-1; D: TRBD1
CDR3: ASSVDPGGRYNEQF; J: TRBJ2-1; length: 14; V: TRBV9; D: NA
CDR3: ASSPPGPGVADYEQY; J: TRBJ2-7; length: 15; V: TRBV18; D: NA
CDR3: ASSARGRNTEAF; J: TRBJ1-1; length: 12; V: TRBV5-4; D: TRBD1
CDR3: ASSSPGLAGLSSYNEQF; J: TRBJ2-1; length: 17; V: TRBV7-9; D: TRBD2
CDR3: ASTGLAAPRGEQF; J: TRBJ2-1; length: 13; V: TRBV10-2; D: TRBD2
CDR3: ASSLDGRGGTDTQY; J: TRBJ2-3; length: 14; V: TRBV7-2; D: TRBD2
CDR3: ASSQVDLGELGEQF; J: TRBJ2-1; length: 14; V: TRBV4-2; D: NA
CDR3: ASSQAEGYNEQF; J: TRBJ2-1; length: 12; V: TRBV4-1; D: NA
CDR3: SALAGVPSTYEQY; J: TRBJ2-7; length: 13; V: TRBV29-1; D: TRBD2
CDR3: ASSPAAGTNEKLF; J: TRBJ1-4; length: 13; V: TRBV6-6; D: NA
CDR3: ASKGGENTEAF; J: TRBJ1-1; length: 11; V: TRBV5-4; D: NA
CDR3: ASSLDGGSSNQPQH; J: TRBJ1-5; length: 14; V: TRBV5-1; D: NA
CDR3: ASSFRGTYEQY; J: TRBJ2-7; length: 11; V: TRBV5-4; D: NA
CDR3: ASSEGAVGEQY; J: TRBJ2-7; length: 11; V: TRBV6-1; D: NA
CDR3: ASSQVAGERYEQY; J: TRBJ2-7; length: 13; V: TRBV4-1; D: TRBD2
CDR3: ASRTTGADTQY; J: TRBJ2-3; length: 11; V: TRBV27; D: NA
CDR3: ASSLGGAKNIQY; J: TRBJ2-4; length: 12; V: TRBV5-6; D: NA
CDR3: ASSESGRKRGYT; J: TRBJ1-2; length: 12; V: TRBV6-1; D: NA
CDR3: ASSESLGSSGRRPTGELF; J: TRBJ2-2; length: 18; V: TRBV2; D: TRBD2
CDR3: ASGRDNMNTEAF; J: TRBJ1-1; length: 12; V: TRBV28; D: NA
CDR3: ASSIGDRDRVNQPQH; J: TRBJ1-5; length: 15; V: TRBV19; D: TRBD1
CDR3: ASSLGGTGREQY; J: TRBJ2-7; length: 12; V: TRBV5-1; D: TRBD1